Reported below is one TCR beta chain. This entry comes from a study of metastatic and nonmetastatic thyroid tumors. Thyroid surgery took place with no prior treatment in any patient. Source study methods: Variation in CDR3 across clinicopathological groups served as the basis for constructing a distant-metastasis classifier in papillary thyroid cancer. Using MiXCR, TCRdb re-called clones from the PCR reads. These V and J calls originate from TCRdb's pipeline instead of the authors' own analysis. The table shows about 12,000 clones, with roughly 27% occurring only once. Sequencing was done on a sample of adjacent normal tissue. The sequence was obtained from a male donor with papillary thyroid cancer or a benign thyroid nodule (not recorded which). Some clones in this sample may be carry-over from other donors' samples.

CDR3 DNA: TGTGCCAGCAGTGACACTAGCGGGGACACGCAGTATTTT. Translating it yields CASSDTSGDTQYF. The chain employs TRBV3-1 and TRBJ2-3; 10 bases match TRBD2. Germline CDR1 reads LGHDT; CDR2 reads YNNKEL (reference sequence). CDR3 length: 13 residues. The junction had 6 bases not matched to a gene; V was cut back by 6 bases and J by 9 bases.